One sample yielded the 30 T cell receptor beta chains listed below, sequenced in a study of beta chain features in type 1 diabetes. Study-level points and caveats: The study found moderately but significantly shorter TCRB CDR3s in all four CD4+ subsets of Type 1 diabetes patients.

These receptors have no identified antigens. What was sequenced were expressed TCRB transcripts, since all of the isolated RNA had been reverse transcribed. Repertoires were generated with immunoSEQ multiplex PCR, while TCRdb's copy carries only in-frame clones and drops some. The sample contains 150,000 or so clones, 50% to 70% of which appear only once. Sequenced input: naive CD4+ T cells from blood. Receptors were obtained from a young man with type 1 diabetes.

CDR3 nucleotide sequence: TGTGCCAGCAGCCCGAGGGGATACGAGCAGTACTTC. Protein sequence: CASSPRGYEQYF. The V and J genes are TRBV7-8 and TRBJ2-7; D is perhaps TRBD1 or TRBD2 (5 bases each). Trimming removed 5 bases at V and 4 bases at J, with 9 bases between. CDR3 length: 12 amino acids. CDR1 is SGHVS and CDR2 is FQNEAQ in the germline V gene.

The V gene is TRBV29-1, the J gene TRBJ2-1; TRBD2 matches at 14 bases. The CDR3 covers 14 residues. Per germline, CDR1 SQVTM and CDR2 ANQGSEA. Trimming at V came to 6 bases and at J to 9 bases, leaving 7 bases not matched to a gene. The DNA of the CDR3 is TGCAGCGTCGCCGGACTAGCGGGGGGCGGTGAGCAGTTCTTC. The encoded protein is CSVAGLAGGGEQFF.

The rearrangement joins TRBV6-6 to TRBJ2-5; 7 bases agree with TRBD1. Germline V gives CDR1 MNHNY, CDR2 SVGAGI (reference sequence). V trimming: 0 bases; J trimming: 2 bases; junction bases outside the gene matches: 3. The CDR3 consists of 15 residues. CDR3 sequence: CASSYSRGLQETQYF. The CDR3 nucleotides are TGTGCCAGCAGTTACTCGAGGGGGCTACAAGAGACCCAGTACTTC.

This clone has only a few counts. This sequence joins TRBV29-1 and TRBJ1-5; 7 positions match TRBD1. Germline values: CDR1 SQVTM, CDR2 ANQGSEA. The junction had 4 bases not matched to a gene; V was cut back by 6 bases and J by 2 bases. The CDR3 has 13 residues. CDR3 sequence: CSVVTGGNQPQHF. In DNA, the CDR3 is TGCAGCGTCGTCACAGGGGGCAATCAGCCCCAGCATTTT.

The sample holds a few counts of this clone. The chain employs TRBV29-1 and TRBJ2-5; tentatively, D is TRBD1 (6 bases). CDR3 size: 11 residues. Trimming removed 6 bases at V and 4 bases at J, with 9 bases between. Germline lookup yields CDR1 SQVTM and CDR2 ANQGSEA. CDR3 sequence reads: CSVTRGETQYF. DNA of the CDR3: TGCAGCGTCACCAGGGGAGAGACCCAGTACTTC.

This rearrangement joins TRBV29-1 to TRBJ2-1; D ambiguous. This CDR3 is built from 10 residues. Germline V gene lookup returns CDR1 SQVTM and CDR2 ANQGSEA. V lost 0 bases, J lost 8 bases, and 2 bases lay in between. The DNA for the CDR3 is TGCAGCGTTGAAGAGGATGAGCAGTTCTTC. The encoded protein is CSVEEDEQFF.

The chain has TRBV7-6 and TRBJ2-7, with D uncertain. Germline V gene lookup returns CDR1 SGHVS and CDR2 FNYEAQ. CDR3 length equals 8 residues. Trimming stripped 11 bases from V and 6 bases from J, with 5 bases between. This CDR3 is CASPEQYF. CDR3 bases: TGTGCCTCGCCCGAGCAGTACTTC.

The chain links TRBV6-6 to TRBJ1-5, with D perhaps TRBD1 (5 bases). Deletions cut 0 bases from V and 7 bases from J, with 7 bases between. This CDR3 spans 13 amino acids. Germline-derived CDR1 and CDR2 are MNHNY and SVGAGI (reference sequence). CDR3: CASSYSTDQPQHF. CDR3 nucleotides: TGTGCCAGCAGTTACTCGACAGACCAGCCCCAGCATTTT.

The chain links TRBV25-1 to TRBJ2-5; the match to TRBD2 covers 11 bases. V lost 8 bases to trimming and J lost 2 bases; unmatched junction nucleotides: 7. The germline CDR1 and CDR2 sequences are MGHDK and SYGVNS. The CDR3 has 15 amino acids. DNA of the CDR3: TGTGCCAGCCGCCCACTAGCGGGGGATCAAGAGACCCAGTACTTC. Amino acid sequence: CASRPLAGDQETQYF.

The chain links TRBV28 to TRBJ2-7, with 8 bases aligning to TRBD1. The V and J ends lost 5 bases and 6 bases, in that order; junction bases with no gene match: 3. In germline, CDR1 is MDHEN, CDR2 SYDVKM. The CDR3 has 12 amino acids. Written as DNA, the CDR3 is TGTGCCAGCAGTGAACAGGGGGGCGAGCAGTACTTC. Translated: CASSEQGGEQYF.

The chain employs TRBV9 and TRBJ2-7; 8 positions match TRBD2. The CDR3 sequence is 14 residues long. J was trimmed by 6 bases and V by 4 bases; bases with no gene match: 9. The germline V gene encodes CDR1 SGDLS and CDR2 YYNGEE. CDR3 amino acids: CASSLSGASGEQYF. The CDR3 DNA is TGTGCCAGCAGCCTTAGCGGGGCCTCCGGCGAGCAGTACTTC.

The chain recombines TRBV29-1 with TRBJ2-7, with D perhaps matching TRBD2 (6 bases). Germline assignment: CDR1 SQVTM and CDR2 ANQGSEA. V gave up 7 bases and J gave up 0 bases, with 16 bases separating them. The CDR3 contains 14 residues. The DNA for the CDR3 is TGCAGCGCCGGCGGGGACTCCAGCTCCTACGAGCAGTACTTC. It translates to CSAGGDSSSYEQYF.

The chain links TRBV6-1 to TRBJ2-7; D remains ambiguous. The V end was cut by 6 bases, the J end by 1 base, with 7 bases between. CDR3 size: 12 residues. Germline V gives CDR1 MNHNS, CDR2 SASEGT. CDR3 in amino acids: CASSLLSYEQYF. The CDR3 DNA is TGTGCCAGCAGCCTATTATCCTACGAGCAGTACTTC.

In regard to this clone: In the same sample, other DNA sequences code for this CDR3. The chain employs TRBV30 and TRBJ1-6, with D perhaps TRBD1 (5 bases). CDR3 size: 17 residues. Per the germline V gene, CDR1 is GTSNPN and CDR2 is SVGIG (reference sequence). Trimming removed 0 bases at V and 0 bases at J, with 12 bases between. The CDR3 coding sequence is TGTGCCTGGAGTGTACACAGGACGAGCTCCTATAATTCACCCCTCCACTTT. As protein: CAWSVHRTSSYNSPLHF.

The chain has TRBV6-6 and TRBJ1-6; D ambiguous. Trimming cost V 6 bases and J 7 bases, with 7 bases left between them. Germline assignment: CDR1 MNHNY and CDR2 SVGAGI (reference sequence). This CDR3 has 12 residues. The CDR3: CASRARNSPLHF. CDR3 sequence (DNA): TGTGCCAGCAGGGCGCGGAATTCACCCCTCCACTTT.

Only one count was recorded for this clone. The V gene is TRBV30, the J gene TRBJ1-6; 10 bases map to TRBD1. Germline trimming cut 0 bases from V and 9 bases from J; bases unmatched to any gene: 5. This CDR3 is 15 amino acids long. Germline CDR1 and CDR2: GTSNPN and SVGIG (reference sequence). Here the CDR3 reads CAWSVLGTGVSPLHF. The CDR3 DNA follows: TGTGCCTGGAGTGTACTGGGGACAGGGGTTTCACCCCTCCACTTT.

The chain uses TRBV4-3 and TRBJ2-3; D not certain. This CDR3 is 16 amino acids long. Looked up from germline, CDR1 is LGHNA and CDR2 is YSLEER. V was cut by 4 bases and J by 2 bases, with 16 bases left in between. The CDR3 DNA reads TGCGCCAGCAGCCGAGGAAGGGCCCTCGACACAGATACGCAGTATTTT. Residues: CASSRGRALDTDTQYF.

DNA of the CDR3: TGTGCCAGCTCACCCTACAGGGGGATCTCCTACGAGCAGTACTTC. Translation: CASSPYRGISYEQYF. This chain joins TRBV18 and TRBJ2-7, with 8 bases that match TRBD1. J gave up 0 bases and V 3 bases, and 4 bases lay outside the gene matches. CDR1 KGHSH and CDR2 LQKENI come from the germline V gene. The CDR3 spans 15 residues.

The V call is TRBV7-2, the J call TRBJ1-1; TRBD1 might be the D (5 bases). Germline CDR1 is SGHTA and CDR2 is FQGNSA. This CDR3 spans 13 amino acids. V was pared by 3 bases and J by 10 bases, with 15 bases between. The CDR3 bases are TGTGCCAGCAGCTTGCAGAGGACACGGCGAGCTTTCTTT. Its protein product is CASSLQRTRRAFF.

The genes are TRBV7-9 and TRBJ2-1; possibly TRBD1 for D (6 bases). Germline CDR1 is SEHNR and CDR2 is FQNEAQ (reference sequence). The CDR3 length is 16 residues. Trimming shortened V by 5 bases and J by 0 bases, and 14 bases separated the two germline ends. The CDR3 region is CASSQPRGDSYNEQFF. For the CDR3, the DNA is TGTGCCAGCAGCCAGCCCAGGGGAGACTCCTACAATGAGCAGTTCTTC. The entire variable domain, with the rest obtained from reference TRBV7-9 and TRBJ2-1, is as follows: DTGVSQNPRHKITKRGQNVTFRCDPISEHNRLYWYRQTLGQGPEFLTYFQNEAQLEKSRLLSDRFSAERPKGSFSTLEIQRTEQGDSAMYLCASSQPRGDSYNEQFFGPGTRLTVL.

This clone appeared a few times. The V gene is TRBV19, the J gene TRBJ2-5, with TRBD1 as a possible D gene (6 bases). This CDR3 has 14 amino acids. Germline CDR1 LNHDA, CDR2 SQIVND (reference sequence). Trimming shortened V by 6 bases and J by 5 bases, and 16 bases separated the two germline ends. Written as DNA, the CDR3 is TGTGCCAGTAGCCCTTACAGGGTTTCCGAGACCCAGTACTTC. Its translation is CASSPYRVSETQYF.

This chain uses TRBV25-1 with TRBJ1-1, with D possibly TRBD1 on 5 matching bases. The germline V gene has CDR1 MGHDK and CDR2 SYGVNS. V was pared by 4 bases and J by 1 base, with 10 bases between. The CDR3 is 14 amino acids. The CDR3: CASSGFTGNTEAFF. Here the CDR3 DNA reads TGTGCCAGCAGTGGTTTCACAGGGAACACTGAAGCTTTCTTT.

The rearrangement joins TRBV9 to TRBJ1-6, with D uncertain. CDR3 length: 13 amino acids. The V gene lost 0 bases and the J gene lost 14 bases, with 12 bases spanning the gap. Germline values: CDR1 SGDLS, CDR2 YYNGEE. DNA for the CDR3: TGTGCCAGCAGCGTAGGTCCCTTAAAGGCCCTCCACTTT. Amino acid sequence: CASSVGPLKALHF.

The V and J genes are TRBV6-1 and TRBJ2-4; D not resolved. Per germline, CDR1 MNHNS and CDR2 SASEGT. Deletions cut 7 bases from V and 4 bases from J, with 14 bases between. The CDR3 extends over 14 amino acids. The CDR3 DNA reads as TGTGCCAGCAACGAGGCGAAGGGAAAAAACATTCAGTACTTC. Encoded protein: CASNEAKGKNIQYF.

The CDR3 DNA reads as TGTGCCAGCAACCCAGGGGGCACTTCCAATGAGCAGTTCTTC. Translating gives CASNPGGTSNEQFF. This rearrangement joins TRBV7-2 to TRBJ2-1; 8 bases agree with TRBD1. Germline CDR1 reads SGHTA; CDR2 reads FQGNSA. Trimming removed 7 bases from V and 6 bases from J; junction bases left unmatched: 8. This CDR3 is built from 14 residues. The full variable domain, with the rest looked up from reference TRBV7-2 and TRBJ2-1, is GAGVSQSPSNKVTEKGKDVELRCDPISGHTALYWYRQSLGQGLEFLIYFQGNSAPDKSGLPSDRFSAERTGGSVSTLTIQRTQQEDSAVYLCASNPGGTSNEQFFGPGTRLTVL.

The chain has TRBV7-8 and TRBJ2-1, with 7 bases matching TRBD2. Germline V CDR1 and CDR2: SGHVS, FQNEAQ. This CDR3 has 15 residues. V lost 1 base to trimming and J lost 1 base; unmatched junction nucleotides: 1. The CDR3 region is CASSLVLASYNEQFF. The CDR3 DNA reads TGTGCCAGCAGCTTAGTACTAGCGTCCTACAATGAGCAGTTCTTC.

The rearrangement links TRBV28 to TRBJ2-2, with a possible D match to TRBD2 (5 bases). The V gene's germline CDR1 is MDHEN and CDR2 SYDVKM. The CDR3 is 14 residues long. Trimming took 5 bases from V and 4 from J, leaving 11 bases between them. CDR3 in amino acids: CASSPSGITGELFF. The CDR3, as DNA: TGTGCCAGCAGTCCCTCGGGGATCACCGGGGAGCTGTTTTTT.

The gene calls are TRBV7-2 and TRBJ2-1; 10 positions agree with TRBD2. The CDR3 loop spans 13 amino acids. Germline V gene sequence: CDR1 SGHTA, CDR2 FQGNSA. The V gene end was trimmed by 5 bases and the J gene end by 8 bases; junction bases not matched to a gene: 3. The CDR3 sequence is CASSGSGGDEQFF. In DNA, the CDR3 is TGTGCCAGCAGCGGAAGCGGGGGGGATGAGCAGTTCTTC.

V and J are TRBV7-9 and TRBJ2-1; no clear D. This CDR3 region has 14 residues. With 3 bases removed from V and 3 bases from J, the gap between germline ends came to 9 bases. From germline, CDR1 is SEHNR and CDR2 FQNEAQ (reference sequence). The DNA for the CDR3 is TGTGCCAGCAGCTTCTCAGAGTTCTACAATGAGCAGTTCTTC. This translates into CASSFSEFYNEQFF. Complete variable domain (other parts from reference TRBV7-9 and TRBJ2-1): DTGVSQNPRHKITKRGQNVTFRCDPISEHNRLYWYRQTLGQGPEFLTYFQNEAQLEKSRLLSDRFSAERPKGSFSTLEIQRTEQGDSAMYLCASSFSEFYNEQFFGPGTRLTVL.

The CDR3 protein is CASSFGLAGVRSTDTQYF. In DNA, the CDR3 is TGTGCCAGCAGCTTCGGACTAGCGGGGGTCCGTAGCACAGATACGCAGTATTTT. This sequence joins TRBV7-2 and TRBJ2-3, with TRBD2 matching over 13 bases. The CDR3 has 18 amino acids. J lost 0 bases, V lost 3 bases, and 6 bases had no gene match. Germline V gene data show CDR1 as SGHTA and CDR2 as FQGNSA.